One sample yielded the 7 T cell receptor beta chains listed below, sequenced in a study of blood T cell repertoires in COVID-19. The protocol was immunoSEQ multiplex PCR, while the TCRdb copy is restricted to in-frame clones and leaves out a portion. The sample yields 90,000 to 110,000 clones, about four fifths seen once. Sequences were obtained from peripheral blood. The origin of the receptors is a woman of 80 years or more with acute or convalescent COVID-19.

The chain is built from TRBV23-1 and TRBJ1-6, with TRBD1 matching over 9 bases. TRBV23-1 is recorded as an ORF, its role being uncertain. The V and J ends lost 2 bases and 3 bases, in that order; junction bases with no gene match: 8. The CDR3 spans 18 residues. CDR3 region: CASSQRWDREIYNSPLHF. CDR3 in DNA: TGCGCCAGCAGTCAACGCTGGGACAGGGAGATCTATAATTCACCCCTCCACTTT.

The V call is TRBV19, the J call TRBJ2-3, with TRBD2 identical over 10 bases. V was clipped by 3 bases and J by 5 bases; unmatched bases: 5. Germline V CDR1 and CDR2: LNHDA, SQIVND (reference sequence). This CDR3 contains 15 residues. DNA of the CDR3: TGTGCCAGTAGTATCCTAGCGGGAGCAGAAGATACGCAGTATTTT. It yields the protein CASSILAGAEDTQYF.

The chain couples TRBV30 to TRBJ1-5; 7 bases line up with TRBD1. CDR1 is GTSNPN, CDR2 SVGIG, per germline (reference sequence). The CDR3 loop spans 13 amino acids. Losses at the gene ends were 2 bases for V and 4 bases for J; bases not matched to a gene: 2. The CDR3 loop reads CAWSRDSNQPQHF. The CDR3 DNA is TGTGCCTGGAGTAGGGACAGTAATCAGCCCCAGCATTTT.

DNA of the CDR3: TGTGCCAGTACCCCCGGGACAGGGTACTACAATGAGCAGTTCTTC. This translates into CASTPGTGYYNEQFF. This chain joins TRBV19 and TRBJ2-1; 9 bases fit TRBD1. V was pared by 7 bases and J by 3 bases, with 7 bases of the junction left unmatched. Germline CDR1 is LNHDA and CDR2 is SQIVND (reference sequence). CDR3 length equals 15 residues.

This clone was observed a few times. V usage is TRBV5-5 and J usage is TRBJ2-2; perhaps TRBD2 as D (5 bases). The V gene's germline CDR1 is SGHKS and CDR2 YYEKEE (reference sequence). The V end lost 5 bases, the J end lost 0 bases, and 11 bases lay between the germline ends. The CDR3 extends over 15 amino acids. The CDR3 loop reads CASRGLSPNTGELFF. In nucleotides, the CDR3 is TGTGCCAGCAGAGGACTTTCCCCGAACACCGGGGAGCTGTTTTTT. Filled out from reference TRBV5-5 and TRBJ2-2, the complete variable domain reads DAGVTQSPTHLIKTRGQQVTLRCSPISGHKSVSWYQQVLGQGPQFIFQYYEKEERGRGNFPDRFSARQFPNYSSELNVNALLLGDSALYLCASRGLSPNTGELFFGEGSRLTVL.

CDR3 coding DNA: TGTGCCATCAGTGAAAAGGGACAGGGGGCGGGCGAGCAGTACTTC. It specifies CAISEKGQGAGEQYF. This chain links TRBV10-3 with TRBJ2-7, with TRBD1 matching over 12 bases. Trimming cost V 3 bases and J 6 bases; bases outside gene matches: 6. This CDR3 has 15 amino acids. Germline loops: CDR1 ENHRY, CDR2 SYGVKD.

V is TRBV5-6 and J is TRBJ2-5, with 7 bases lining up with TRBD2. This CDR3 has 16 residues. The V gene's germline CDR1 is SGHDT and CDR2 YYEEEE. Trimming took 4 bases from V and 4 from J; bases not matched to a gene: 13. This CDR3 is CASSPHRGGPTETQYF. CDR3 DNA: TGTGCCAGCAGCCCCCATCGGGGAGGGCCGACAGAGACCCAGTACTTC.